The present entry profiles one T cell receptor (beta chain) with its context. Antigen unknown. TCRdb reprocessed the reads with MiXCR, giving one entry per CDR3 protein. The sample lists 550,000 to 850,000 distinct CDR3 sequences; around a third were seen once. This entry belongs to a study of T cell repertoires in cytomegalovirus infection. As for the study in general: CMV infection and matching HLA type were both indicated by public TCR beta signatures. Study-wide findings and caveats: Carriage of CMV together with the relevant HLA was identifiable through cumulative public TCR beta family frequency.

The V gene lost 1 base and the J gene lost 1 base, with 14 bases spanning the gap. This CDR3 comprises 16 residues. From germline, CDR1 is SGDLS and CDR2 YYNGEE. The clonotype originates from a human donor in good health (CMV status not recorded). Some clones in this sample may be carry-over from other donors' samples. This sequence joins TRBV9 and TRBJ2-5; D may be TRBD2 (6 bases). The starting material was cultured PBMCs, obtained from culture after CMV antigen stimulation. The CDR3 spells CASSVTTSGSQETQYF. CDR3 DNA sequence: TGTGCCAGCAGCGTAACGACTAGTGGTTCCCAAGAGACCCAGTACTTC.